The next 29 T cell receptor beta chains were all read from a single sample in a study of blood T cell repertoires in COVID-19. TCRdb keeps only in-frame clones here, not all; method: immunoSEQ multiplex PCR. This sample has tens of thousands of clones, with about 90% found just once. The material sequenced was peripheral blood. The receptors come from a man older than 75 in a cohort sampled during active COVID-19.

The chain carries TRBV7-9 and TRBJ1-1, with 9 positions matching TRBD1. V lost 5 bases to trimming and J lost 3 bases; unmatched junction nucleotides: 4. The CDR3 contains 14 residues. From germline, CDR1 is SEHNR and CDR2 FQNEAQ (reference sequence). CDR3: CASSKQGADTEAFF. CDR3 coding DNA: TGTGCCAGCAGCAAACAGGGGGCTGACACTGAAGCTTTCTTT.

This chain links TRBV19 with TRBJ2-1, with 7 nucleotides matching TRBD1. Trimming cost V 0 bases and J 2 bases; bases outside gene matches: 4. This CDR3 comprises 16 residues. Germline lookup yields CDR1 LNHDA and CDR2 SQIVND (reference sequence). The chain's CDR3 is CASSIDMTGTYNEQFF. The CDR3 bases are TGTGCCAGTAGTATAGATATGACAGGGACCTACAATGAGCAGTTCTTC.

The V gene is TRBV19, the J gene TRBJ2-1, with 8 bases aligning to TRBD2. The CDR3 spans 16 residues. CDR1 is LNHDA and CDR2 is SQIVND in the germline V gene (reference sequence). The J segment lost 10 bases and the V segment lost 1 base, leaving 12 bases of the junction unmatched. CDR3: CASSIASRSVAGEQFF. The DNA of the CDR3 is TGTGCCAGTAGTATAGCGTCCCGATCGGTAGCGGGGGAGCAGTTCTTC.

The V call is TRBV7-3, the J call TRBJ2-3, with TRBD1 identical over 10 bases. The CDR3 runs 17 residues. The V segment lost 8 bases and the J segment 2 bases; nucleotides outside the gene matches: 13. CDR1 and CDR2 from the germline V gene are SGHTA and FQGTGA. DNA of the CDR3: TGTGCCAGCGGTTTCGGGGACAGGGGCCCGTACACAGATACGCAGTATTTT. Protein: CASGFGDRGPYTDTQYF.

The CDR3 spells CASTQGGAPDTQYF. CDR3 DNA sequence: TGTGCCAGTACCCAGGGAGGAGCGCCAGATACGCAGTATTTT. The rearrangement uses TRBV19 and TRBJ2-3; possibly TRBD2 for D (6 bases). CDR3 size: 14 residues. CDR1 and CDR2 (germline): LNHDA, SQIVND (reference sequence). V lost 7 bases to trimming and J lost 4 bases, with 15 bases between them.

This rearrangement joins TRBV27 to TRBJ2-7; 9 bases are shared with TRBD1. Germline V lookup: CDR1 MNHEY, CDR2 SMNVEV (reference sequence). V trimming: 6 bases; J trimming: 2 bases; junction bases outside the gene matches: 5. The CDR3 consists of 14 residues. CDR3 sequence reads: CASSAGTGPYEQYF. CDR3 coding DNA: TGTGCCAGCAGCGCCGGGACAGGGCCCTACGAGCAGTACTTC.

V is TRBV6-4 and J is TRBJ1-6; 7 nucleotides align to TRBD1. Germline V gives CDR1 MRHNA, CDR2 SNTAGT. CDR3 size: 14 residues. J lost 5 bases, V lost 5 bases, and 3 bases had no gene match. In DNA form, the CDR3 reads TGTGCCAGCAGTTCCGGGACAGATAATTCACCCCTCCACTTT. Protein: CASSSGTDNSPLHF.

The chain recombines TRBV19 with TRBJ1-4; D is uncertain. Germline V gene sequence: CDR1 LNHDA, CDR2 SQIVND (reference sequence). The CDR3 contains 13 residues. Trimming took 9 bases from V and 5 from J, leaving 13 bases between them. Here the CDR3 reads CASSGMMNEKLFF. Here the CDR3 DNA reads TGTGCCAGCTCGGGGATGATGAATGAAAAACTGTTTTTT.

V is TRBV19 and J is TRBJ1-1, with 8 bases fitting TRBD1. Germline values: CDR1 LNHDA, CDR2 SQIVND (reference sequence). The CDR3 consists of 14 residues. V shed 5 bases, J shed 5 bases, and the junction held 7 bases outside the gene matches. As DNA, the CDR3 is TGTGCCAGTAGTCTCGGACAGGGAGGGACTGAAGCTTTCTTT. Amino acids: CASSLGQGGTEAFF.

The chain employs TRBV19 and TRBJ1-2, with 7 bases lining up with TRBD1. Germline V gene data show CDR1 as LNHDA and CDR2 as SQIVND (reference sequence). The trim removed 7 bases at V and 3 bases at J, leaving 11 bases unmatched. The CDR3 contains 15 residues. CDR3 in DNA: TGTGCCAGTACTTTGGGGAGAACAGGGGACTATGGCTACACCTTC. Amino acid sequence: CASTLGRTGDYGYTF.

The chain's CDR3 is CATTRYLVETQYF. The CDR3 DNA reads TGTGCCACCACACGTTACCTGGTAGAGACCCAGTACTTC. The rearrangement joins TRBV12-3 or TRBV12-4 to TRBJ2-5; D remains ambiguous. V was pared by 10 bases and J by 4 bases, with 16 bases between. The CDR3 is 13 amino acids.

The chain couples TRBV4-2 to TRBJ1-3, with 9 bases lining up with TRBD1. CDR1 is LGHNA and CDR2 is YNFKEQ in the germline V gene. The CDR3 spans 19 residues. J gave up 3 bases and V 0 bases, and 12 bases lay outside the gene matches. The CDR3 bases are TGTGCCAGCAGCCAAGAGGTTGCCGGGACAGGGATCGGTGGAAACACCATATATTTT. Its protein product is CASSQEVAGTGIGGNTIYF.

The V call is TRBV7-9, the J call TRBJ1-4, with 7 nucleotides matching TRBD1. CDR1 and CDR2 from the germline V gene are SEHNR and FQNEAQ (reference sequence). The CDR3 is 15 residues long. With 7 bases clipped from V and 6 bases from J, the junction kept 11 bases outside the gene matches. CDR3 protein: CASNQGGRAHEKLFF. The CDR3 region has the DNA TGTGCCAGCAACCAAGGGGGCAGGGCCCATGAAAAACTGTTTTTT.

V usage is TRBV5-1 and J usage is TRBJ1-5; 8 bases agree with TRBD1. V lost 0 bases to trimming and J lost 5 bases; unmatched junction nucleotides: 7. Germline V CDR1 and CDR2: SGHRS, YFSETQ. This CDR3 is built from 16 residues. The CDR3 is CASSLARTGHDQPQHF. Here the CDR3 DNA reads TGCGCCAGCAGCTTGGCCAGGACAGGGCACGATCAGCCCCAGCATTTT.

The rearrangement joins TRBV6-6 to TRBJ1-3; D is undetermined. Per the germline V gene, CDR1 is MNHNY and CDR2 is SVGAGI (reference sequence). Trimming pared 0 bases from V and 4 bases from J, leaving 10 bases between. This CDR3 has 15 amino acids. CDR3 nucleotide sequence: TGTGCCAGCAGTTACTCGTCACAGACAGGAAACACCATATATTTT. Translated: CASSYSSQTGNTIYF.

The CDR3 DNA reads TGTGCCGGTAAACTTAGCGGGATGAACACCGGGGAGCTGTTTTTT. The encoded protein is CAGKLSGMNTGELFF. The chain couples TRBV6-5 to TRBJ2-2; TRBD2 matches 8 bases. V gave up 11 bases and J gave up 1 base; unmatched junction bases: 9. The germline gives CDR1 MNHEY, CDR2 SVGAGI. This CDR3 is 15 amino acids long.

The chain combines TRBV15 with TRBJ1-2; no clear D. Looked up from germline, CDR1 is LNHNV and CDR2 is YYDKDF (reference sequence). The length of the CDR3 is 14 residues. Trimming left V 0 bases short and J 3 bases short, with 8 bases between. The CDR3 DNA reads TGTGCCACCAGCAGAGATCGCAGTGACTATGGCTACACCTTC. Its protein product is CATSRDRSDYGYTF.

The chain employs TRBV7-3 and TRBJ2-7, with 8 bases matching TRBD2. Trimming at V came to 5 bases and at J to 0 bases, leaving 6 bases not matched to a gene. This CDR3 contains 15 residues. Germline V gene data show CDR1 as SGHTA and CDR2 as FQGTGA. CDR3 nucleotides: TGTGCCAGCAGCCCAGGAGCGGGGGACTCCTACGAGCAGTACTTC. Amino acids: CASSPGAGDSYEQYF.

A single count supports this clone. The chain combines TRBV5-8 with TRBJ1-1, with TRBD1 matching 7 bases. The J segment lost 6 bases and the V segment lost 4 bases, leaving 6 bases of the junction unmatched. The CDR3 is 13 amino acids. Germline V gene sequence: CDR1 SGHTS, CDR2 YDEGEE. This CDR3 is CASSKDRRSEAFF. DNA of the CDR3: TGTGCCAGCAGCAAGGACAGGCGGTCTGAAGCTTTCTTT.

This clone was counted a few times. The V call is TRBV5-8, the J call TRBJ2-1, with D tentatively TRBD2 (5 bases). Per the germline V gene, CDR1 is SGHTS and CDR2 is YDEGEE. The CDR3 is made up of 15 amino acids. Between the trimmed V and J ends, which lost 4 bases and 0 bases, there was a span of 11 bases. CDR3 coding DNA: TGTGCCAGCAGCGGACTTCGGAGCTCCTACAATGAGCAGTTCTTC. Translated: CASSGLRSSYNEQFF.

As concerns this clone: The identical CDR3 is also encoded by other nucleotide sequences in the sample. This chain links TRBV3-1 (or the pseudogene TRBV3-2) with TRBJ1-1; 8 bases map to TRBD1. Germline CDR1 and CDR2: LGHDT and YNNKEL (reference sequence). The CDR3 has 14 amino acids. The V segment lost 4 bases and the J segment 1 base; nucleotides outside the gene matches: 2. In DNA form, the CDR3 reads TGTGCCAGCAGCCTAGGACAGGGGAACACTGAAGCTTTCTTT. Its translation is CASSLGQGNTEAFF.

The chain carries TRBV7-7 and TRBJ2-1; D may be TRBD2 (7 bases). V dropped 5 bases and J dropped 3 bases, with 14 bases sitting between them. CDR1 is SSHAT and CDR2 is FNYEAQ in the germline V gene (reference sequence). This CDR3 comprises 15 residues. DNA for the CDR3: TGTGCCAGCAGCCCCGGGGGGCTCCGCTACAATGAGCAGTTCTTC. The encoded protein is CASSPGGLRYNEQFF. Complete variable domain (other parts from reference TRBV7-7 and TRBJ2-1): GAGVSQSPRYKVTKRGQDVTLRCDPISSHATLYWYQQALGQGPEFLTYFNYEAQPDKSGLPSDRFSAERPEGSISTLTIQRTEQRDSAMYRCASSPGGLRYNEQFFGPGTRLTVL.

The chain uses TRBV7-8 and TRBJ1-4; D gene uncertain. The CDR3 contains 16 residues. Germline loops: CDR1 SGHVS, CDR2 FQNEAQ. V was pared by 4 bases and J by 1 base, with 13 bases between. CDR3 region: CASSYQPGLTNEKLFF. In DNA, the CDR3 is TGTGCCAGCAGCTACCAGCCGGGGTTAACTAATGAAAAACTGTTTTTT.

The J gene is TRBJ1-1, the V gene TRBV5-5; 8 bases fit TRBD1. Germline loops: CDR1 SGHKS, CDR2 YYEKEE (reference sequence). The CDR3 is made up of 14 amino acids. The ends lost 2 bases at V and 1 base at J; junction bases unmatched: 1. The CDR3 reads CASSFGTGNTEAFF. CDR3 nucleotide sequence: TGTGCCAGCAGCTTCGGGACAGGGAACACTGAAGCTTTCTTT. Looking up the rest from reference TRBV5-5 and TRBJ1-1 gives the full variable domain: DAGVTQSPTHLIKTRGQQVTLRCSPISGHKSVSWYQQVLGQGPQFIFQYYEKEERGRGNFPDRFSARQFPNYSSELNVNALLLGDSALYLCASSFGTGNTEAFFGQGTRLTVV.

This chain connects TRBV4-2 to TRBJ2-5; unclear D gene. This CDR3 is built from 16 residues. Germline V gene data show CDR1 as LGHNA and CDR2 as YNFKEQ. V was shortened by 1 base and J by 13 bases, with 25 bases between the two germline ends. The CDR3 region has the DNA TGTGCCAGCAGCCAAGGGCAGCGCCCGGTTAATGAGCCCAGGTACTTC. This gives the protein CASSQGQRPVNEPRYF.

This clone appeared once. The V and J genes are TRBV5-1 and TRBJ2-5; 8 bases align to TRBD1. Germline CDR1 SGHRS, CDR2 YFSETQ. This CDR3 spans 13 amino acids. Trimming removed 4 bases from V and 5 bases from J; junction bases left unmatched: 4. CDR3 nucleotides: TGCGCCAGCAGCCCACGGACAGGGGAGACCCAGTACTTC. Residues: CASSPRTGETQYF.

CDR3 protein: CAWSAPGVSDTQYF. As DNA, the CDR3 is TGTGCCTGGAGTGCCCCCGGGGTATCAGATACGCAGTATTTT. This chain links TRBV30 with TRBJ2-3; tentatively, D is TRBD2 (5 bases). Germline assignment: CDR1 GTSNPN and CDR2 SVGIG (reference sequence). This CDR3 spans 14 amino acids. V lost 1 base to trimming and J lost 4 bases, with 12 bases between them.

The CDR3 nucleotides are TGTGCCAGCAGTTACCCTGGAGGGGAAGCTTTCTTT. This translates into CASSYPGGEAFF. The rearrangement uses TRBV6-2 or TRBV6-3 and TRBJ1-1; D is undetermined. Per the germline V gene, CDR1 is MNHEY and CDR2 is SVGEGT. The V gene lost 2 bases and the J gene lost 8 bases, with 9 bases spanning the gap. This CDR3 has 12 amino acids.

The rearrangement links TRBV4-1 to TRBJ1-2, with 10 bases aligning to TRBD1. Germline-derived CDR1 and CDR2 are MGHRA and YSYEKL. V gave up 0 bases and J gave up 7 bases; unmatched junction bases: 8. The CDR3 is 16 amino acids. DNA for the CDR3: TGCGCCAGCAGCCAAGAAGCAGGGACAGGGGTTTCTGGCTACACCTTC. Its protein is CASSQEAGTGVSGYTF.